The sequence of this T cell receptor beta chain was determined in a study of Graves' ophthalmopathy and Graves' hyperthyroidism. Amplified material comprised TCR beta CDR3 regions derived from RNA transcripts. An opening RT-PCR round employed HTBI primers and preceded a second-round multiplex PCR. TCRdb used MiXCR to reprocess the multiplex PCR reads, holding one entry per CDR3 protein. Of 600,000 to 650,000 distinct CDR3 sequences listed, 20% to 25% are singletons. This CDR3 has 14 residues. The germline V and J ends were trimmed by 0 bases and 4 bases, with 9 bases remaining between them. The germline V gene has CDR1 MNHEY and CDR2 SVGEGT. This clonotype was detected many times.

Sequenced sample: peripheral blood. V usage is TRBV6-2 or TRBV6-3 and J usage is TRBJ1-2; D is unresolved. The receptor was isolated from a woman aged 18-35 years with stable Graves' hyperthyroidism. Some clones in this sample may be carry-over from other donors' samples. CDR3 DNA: TGTGCCAGCAGTTACTCGGCAGCGACCTATGGCTACACCTTC. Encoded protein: CASSYSAATYGYTF.